Below, 17 T cell receptor beta chains from the same sample are listed, as sequenced in a study of T cell repertoires in cytomegalovirus infection. No antigen has been identified for these receptors. In TCRdb, the reads were re-called with MiXCR into one record per CDR3 protein. The sample has 40,000 to 60,000 distinct CDR3 sequences; over 20% are singletons. The material sequenced was CD8+ T cells from cultured PBMCs, taken from culture after CMV antigen stimulation. The source of these receptors is a human donor in good health (CMV status not recorded). Some clones in this sample may be carry-over from other donors' samples.

This clonotype was detected a few times. The rearrangement links TRBV7-7 to TRBJ2-7; D not certain. The CDR3 is 13 amino acids. Between the trimmed V and J ends, which lost 1 base and 5 bases, there was a span of 9 bases. From germline, CDR1 is SSHAT and CDR2 FNYEAQ (reference sequence). CDR3: CASSLEGVDEQYF. The CDR3 DNA reads TGTGCCAGCAGCTTAGAGGGCGTTGACGAGCAGTACTTC.

The chain recombines TRBV11-2 with TRBJ2-3; D is perhaps TRBD1 (5 bases). V was clipped by 8 bases and J by 1 base, with 10 bases between them. The CDR3 has 13 amino acids. CDR1 is SGHAT, CDR2 FQNNGV, per germline. The CDR3 protein is CASARGGTDTQYF. The CDR3 region has the DNA TGTGCCAGCGCTAGGGGCGGCACAGATACGCAGTATTTT.

The V and J genes are TRBV4-1 and TRBJ1-2, with unresolved D. Germline V gene data show CDR1 as MGHRA and CDR2 as YSYEKL. There are 15 residues in the CDR3. Trimming stripped 0 bases from V and 4 bases from J, with 12 bases between. The DNA for the CDR3 is TGCGCCAGCAGCCAAGACCCGGAGGGCTTCTATGGCTACACCTTC. Amino acid sequence: CASSQDPEGFYGYTF.

The chain joins TRBV12-3 or TRBV12-4 to TRBJ1-2; TRBD1 is a possible D gene (6 bases). The germline V and J ends were trimmed by 5 bases and 4 bases, with 20 bases remaining between them. This CDR3 is built from 16 residues. The CDR3 sequence: CASSPWGTQAGYGYTF. In DNA form, the CDR3 reads TGTGCCAGCAGTCCCTGGGGGACACAGGCGGGCTATGGCTACACCTTC.

At least ten counts were recorded for this clonotype. V gene TRBV7-9 combines with J gene TRBJ1-1, with D perhaps matching TRBD1 (6 bases). CDR1 is SEHNR, CDR2 FQNEAQ, per germline (reference sequence). This CDR3 comprises 14 residues. V was trimmed by 5 bases and J by 4 bases, leaving 14 bases between them. The CDR3 loop reads CASSRPGQSTEAFF. The CDR3 bases are TGTGCCAGCAGCCGACCGGGACAAAGCACTGAAGCTTTCTTT.

The rearrangement joins TRBV27 to TRBJ2-5; 14 bases agree with TRBD2. Germline CDR1 reads MNHEY; CDR2 reads SMNVEV (reference sequence). CDR3 length equals 14 residues. The V gene end was trimmed by 9 bases and the J gene end by 5 bases; junction bases not matched to a gene: 5. CDR3 amino acids: CASMTSGGGETQYF. Written as DNA, the CDR3 is TGTGCCAGTATGACTAGCGGGGGGGGTGAGACCCAGTACTTC.

This clonotype was detected a few times. J is TRBJ1-3 and V is TRBV7-2; D is uncertain. V lost 2 bases and J 2 bases, leaving 10 bases between the germline ends. The germline CDR1 and CDR2 sequences are SGHTA and FQGNSA. The CDR3 runs 15 residues. The CDR3 DNA reads TGTGCCAGCAGCTTATACCCCATCGCTGGAAACACCATATATTTT. This translates into CASSLYPIAGNTIYF. The full variable domain, with the rest looked up from reference TRBV7-2 and TRBJ1-3, is GAGVSQSPSNKVTEKGKDVELRCDPISGHTALYWYRQSLGQGLEFLIYFQGNSAPDKSGLPSDRFSAERTGGSVSTLTIQRTQQEDSAVYLCASSLYPIAGNTIYFGEGSWLTVV.

The V and J genes are TRBV12-3 or TRBV12-4 and TRBJ2-1; 9 nucleotides line up with TRBD1. V was pared by 2 bases and J by 6 bases, with 5 bases of the junction left unmatched. The CDR3 is 15 residues long. Written as DNA, the CDR3 is TGTGCCAGCAGTTTACCGACGACAGGGGGCAATGAGCAGTTCTTC. This codes for CASSLPTTGGNEQFF.

This clonotype was detected a few times. The rearrangement joins TRBV7-9 to TRBJ2-7; D not certain. The germline CDR1 and CDR2 sequences are SEHNR and FQNEAQ (reference sequence). Trimming took 5 bases from V and 0 from J, leaving 5 bases between them. This CDR3 has 12 amino acids. The CDR3 loop reads CASSPVSYEQYF. The DNA of the CDR3 is TGTGCCAGCAGCCCCGTCTCCTACGAGCAGTACTTC.

The genes are TRBV7-8 and TRBJ2-7; D not resolved. This CDR3 is built from 12 residues. The ends were cut back, 4 bases at V and 2 bases at J, with 6 bases in the middle. Per germline, CDR1 SGHVS and CDR2 FQNEAQ. CDR3 nucleotide sequence: TGTGCCAGCAGCTCCGACGCCTACGAGCAGTACTTC. It translates to CASSSDAYEQYF.

The V and J genes are TRBV5-4 and TRBJ1-2, with D unresolved. V lost 0 bases and J lost 1, with 13 bases in between. The V gene's germline CDR1 is SGHNT and CDR2 YYREEE (reference sequence). The CDR3 is 16 residues long. The chain's CDR3 is CASSLVTQELNYGYTF. The CDR3 DNA follows: TGTGCCAGCAGCTTGGTGACCCAGGAACTTAACTATGGCTACACCTTC.

This clonotype came up a few times. The junction does not match germline at one end; this may be a read error. V and J are TRBV11-2 and TRBJ2-5; D is uncertain. The germline V gene has CDR1 SGHAT and CDR2 FQNNGV. The CDR3 is 13 amino acids. The DNA of the CDR3 is TGTGCCAGCAGCCTCTCCGTAGGCAGGACCTTAGACTTC. Amino acids: CASSLSVGRTLDF.

The chain links TRBV18 to TRBJ2-1, with D uncertain. Germline CDR1 and CDR2: KGHSH and LQKENI. Trimming left V 4 bases short and J 6 bases short, with 7 bases between. There are 12 residues in the CDR3. The CDR3 DNA reads as TGTGCCAGCTCACGGTACAGCAATGAGCAGTTCTTC. Translation gives CASSRYSNEQFF.

The rearrangement joins TRBV6-1 to TRBJ2-1, with a possible D match to TRBD1 (6 bases). The CDR3 sequence is 13 residues long. Germline assignment: CDR1 MNHNS and CDR2 SASEGT. V gave up 3 bases and J gave up 4 bases, with 7 bases separating them. The CDR3 coding sequence is TGTGCCAGCAGTGATGGACAGTACAATGAGCAGTTCTTC. This encodes CASSDGQYNEQFF.

This clonotype turned up a few times. V and J are TRBV7-6 and TRBJ2-7; D is unresolved. The CDR3 is 14 residues long. CDR1 and CDR2 from the germline V gene are SGHVS and FNYEAQ. Trimming removed 1 base at V and 5 bases at J, with 12 bases between. CDR3 region: CASSLDINADEQYF. DNA for the CDR3: TGTGCCAGCAGCTTAGATATAAACGCCGACGAGCAGTACTTC.

The chain couples TRBV12-3 or TRBV12-4 to TRBJ1-1; TRBD1 might be the D (6 bases). The CDR3 spans 14 residues. V lost 8 bases to trimming and J lost 1 base, with 14 bases between them. The CDR3 DNA is TGTGCCAGCTTTCCCGGAGGGGGGAACACTGAAGCTTTCTTT. As protein: CASFPGGGNTEAFF.

This clonotype has ten or more counts. This rearrangement joins TRBV11-2 to TRBJ2-2; perhaps TRBD2 as D (7 bases). CDR1 SGHAT and CDR2 FQNNGV come from the germline V gene. The CDR3 extends over 16 amino acids. The V end was cut by 5 bases, the J end by 4 bases, with 17 bases between. CDR3 protein: CASSPYGGAGTGELFF. CDR3 in DNA: TGTGCCAGCAGCCCGTATGGGGGGGCGGGCACCGGGGAGCTGTTTTTT.